The 26 T cell receptor beta chains reported below all come from one sample, sequenced in a study of T cell responses to AZD1222 COVID-19 vaccine. Sequencing used immunoSEQ multiplex PCR; TCRdb keeps in-frame clones, though not all of them. The data show some 190,000 clones, around nine tenths seen once. This material consisted of peripheral blood, taken 28 days after the second AZD1222 dose. The receptors were sampled from an adult who received the AZD1222 COVID-19 vaccine.

The chain recombines TRBV6-5 with TRBJ2-3; TRBD2 matches 9 bases. CDR1 and CDR2 from the germline V gene are MNHEY and SVGAGI. The V gene end was trimmed by 11 bases and the J gene end by 0 bases; junction bases not matched to a gene: 3. This CDR3 is 13 amino acids long. The CDR3 is CAAGGESTDTQYF. In DNA form, the CDR3 reads TGTGCCGCGGGAGGGGAAAGCACAGATACGCAGTATTTT.

The genes are TRBV27 and TRBJ1-4, with TRBD1 identical over 9 bases. Germline values: CDR1 MNHEY, CDR2 SMNVEV (reference sequence). This CDR3 is built from 15 residues. V was clipped by 5 bases and J by 8 bases; unmatched bases: 9. The CDR3 protein is CASSKQGAFGEKLFF. For the CDR3, the DNA is TGTGCCAGCAGTAAACAGGGGGCATTTGGCGAAAAACTGTTTTTT.

The chain combines TRBV7-9 with TRBJ2-7; 9 bases line up with TRBD1. Looked up from germline, CDR1 is SEHNR and CDR2 is FQNEAQ (reference sequence). With 5 bases clipped from V and 7 bases from J, the junction kept 9 bases outside the gene matches. The CDR3 is 14 residues long. For the CDR3, the DNA is TGTGCCAGCAGCCTACTGGGACAGGGAACGGAGCAGTACTTC. It yields the protein CASSLLGQGTEQYF. Together with reference TRBV7-9 and TRBJ2-7, the CDR3 gives the full variable domain: DTGVSQNPRHKITKRGQNVTFRCDPISEHNRLYWYRQTLGQGPEFLTYFQNEAQLEKSRLLSDRFSAERPKGSFSTLEIQRTEQGDSAMYLCASSLLGQGTEQYFGPGTRLTVT.

The chain combines TRBV5-1 with TRBJ1-2, with TRBD1 matching 9 bases. The germline CDR1 and CDR2 sequences are SGHRS and YFSETQ. Trimming removed 3 bases from V and 6 bases from J; junction bases left unmatched: 6. CDR3 size: 14 residues. The CDR3 region is CASSSPGQGNGYTF. The CDR3 nucleotides are TGCGCCAGCAGCTCTCCGGGACAGGGTAATGGCTACACCTTC.

This clone appeared a few times. V gene TRBV11-2 combines with J gene TRBJ1-1; TRBD1 agrees at 10 bases. Germline V gene data show CDR1 as SGHAT and CDR2 as FQNNGV. V lost 3 bases to trimming and J lost 5 bases; unmatched junction nucleotides: 6. CDR3 size: 15 residues. As DNA, the CDR3 is TGTGCCAGCAGCTTTCTGACAGGGGGCCTGACTGAAGCTTTCTTT. This translates into CASSFLTGGLTEAFF.

This chain connects TRBV28 to TRBJ1-2; TRBD1 might be the D (5 bases). Germline V CDR1 and CDR2: MDHEN, SYDVKM. The CDR3 runs 14 residues. Trimming left V 6 bases short and J 8 bases short, with 19 bases between. The CDR3 nucleotides read TGTGCCAGCAGCACCCGGGGGAGGGCGTCGGGCTACACCTTC. Its translation: CASSTRGRASGYTF.

This rearrangement joins TRBV11-2 to TRBJ2-7; TRBD1 agrees at 7 bases. Germline V gives CDR1 SGHAT, CDR2 FQNNGV. The CDR3 totals 14 residues. V dropped 1 base and J dropped 2; count of bases not matched to a gene: 2. CDR3 nucleotides: TGTGCCAGCAGCTTAGTTGGGACAGCCTACGAGCAGTACTTC. Translation gives CASSLVGTAYEQYF.

This clone was recorded once. The chain combines TRBV5-1 with TRBJ2-6, with 11 bases identical to TRBD2. The germline V gene encodes CDR1 SGHRS and CDR2 YFSETQ. CDR3 length equals 19 residues. The V gene end was trimmed by 5 bases and the J gene end by 0 bases; junction bases not matched to a gene: 10. The CDR3 coding sequence is TGCGCCAGCAGTCCTTTACATAGCGGGAGGGACTCTGGGGCCAACGTCCTGACTTTC. Translating it yields CASSPLHSGRDSGANVLTF.

The CDR3 DNA is TGTGCCAGCAGTGAACTGGGGCTCGGCTATGGCTACACCTTC. It codes for CASSELGLGYGYTF. This chain uses TRBV6-1 with TRBJ1-2, with D possibly matching TRBD1 (5 bases). The CDR3 loop spans 14 amino acids. With 2 bases removed from V and 4 bases from J, the gap between germline ends came to 11 bases. In germline, CDR1 is MNHNS, CDR2 SASEGT.

The rearrangement joins TRBV7-2 to TRBJ2-5; perhaps TRBD2 as D (6 bases). Germline loops: CDR1 SGHTA, CDR2 FQGNSA. CDR3 length equals 13 residues. V was clipped by 5 bases and J by 7 bases, with 14 bases between them. In nucleotides, the CDR3 is TGTGCCAGCAGCGCGTTACGTAGCGGGACCCAGTACTTC. This codes for CASSALRSGTQYF.

The chain is built from TRBV18 and TRBJ2-3; 9 bases map to TRBD2. V was clipped by 1 base and J by 2 bases; unmatched bases: 4. Germline V gene sequence: CDR1 KGHSH, CDR2 LQKENI. CDR3 size: 16 residues. The CDR3 bases are TGTGCCAGCTCACCACGCGGGGGGGCCAACACAGATACGCAGTATTTT. It codes for CASSPRGGANTDTQYF.

This clone has more than one count but fewer than ten. The V and J genes are TRBV9 and TRBJ1-5; weak D call: TRBD1 (5 bases). Trimming took off 3 bases at V and 2 bases at J, with 18 bases between the two ends. Germline V gives CDR1 SGDLS, CDR2 YYNGEE. This CDR3 region has 17 residues. CDR3: CASSDSSGPLGNQPQHF. The CDR3 region has the DNA TGTGCCAGCAGCGACTCCTCAGGGCCCCTGGGCAATCAGCCCCAGCATTTT.

The rearrangement uses TRBV25-1 and TRBJ2-3, with D possibly matching TRBD2 (6 bases). With 2 bases removed from V and 2 bases from J, the gap between germline ends came to 14 bases. In germline, CDR1 is MGHDK, CDR2 SYGVNS. The CDR3 consists of 16 residues. CDR3 protein: CASSERASVDTDTQYF. For the CDR3, the DNA is TGTGCCAGCAGTGAACGGGCTAGCGTTGACACAGATACGCAGTATTTT.

The chain couples TRBV30 to TRBJ2-3; weak D call: TRBD2 (5 bases). The germline V gene encodes CDR1 GTSNPN and CDR2 SVGIG (reference sequence). Trimming shortened V by 4 bases and J by 4 bases, and 24 bases separated the two germline ends. The CDR3 is 17 amino acids. CDR3 sequence (DNA): TGTGCCTGGATTACGGGAAGCAGTTCCCCAATCCCAGATACGCAGTATTTT. Amino acid sequence: CAWITGSSSPIPDTQYF.

This chain connects TRBV28 to TRBJ2-7, with a weak D call TRBD2 (5 bases). Trimming took 7 bases from V and 2 from J, leaving 15 bases between them. Germline CDR1 and CDR2: MDHEN and SYDVKM. This CDR3 contains 14 residues. DNA of the CDR3: TGTGCCAGCATGGGGAACCCGACTACCTACGAGCAGTACTTC. Encoded protein: CASMGNPTTYEQYF.

V is TRBV6-2 or TRBV6-3 and J is TRBJ1-2, with D unresolved. With 8 bases removed from V and 8 bases from J, the gap between germline ends came to 21 bases. The CDR3 spans 14 residues. CDR1 is MNHEY and CDR2 is SVGEGT in the germline V gene. The CDR3 region has the DNA TGTGCCAGCGGTTCATCAGTTAGGGCTGAAGGCTACACCTTC. The encoded protein is CASGSSVRAEGYTF.

The CDR3 here is CASSYQGGRQPQHF. Written as DNA, the CDR3 is TGTGCCAGCAGTTATCAAGGGGGCCGTCAGCCCCAGCATTTT. V and J are TRBV6-5 and TRBJ1-5; 7 nucleotides align to TRBD1. The germline V gene encodes CDR1 MNHEY and CDR2 SVGAGI. The CDR3 has 14 amino acids. Germline trimming cut 3 bases from V and 6 bases from J; bases unmatched to any gene: 5.

The rearrangement links TRBV19 to TRBJ2-2; 8 bases are shared with TRBD2. The CDR3 runs to 18 residues. Losses at the gene ends were 5 bases for V and 2 bases for J; bases not matched to a gene: 13. Germline loops: CDR1 LNHDA, CDR2 SQIVND (reference sequence). The CDR3 region is CASSPSPWRGVNTGELFF. CDR3 in DNA: TGTGCCAGTAGTCCATCCCCCTGGCGGGGGGTTAACACCGGGGAGCTGTTTTTT. Combining the CDR3 with reference TRBV19 and TRBJ2-2 gives the whole variable domain DGGITQSPKYLFRKEGQNVTLSCEQNLNHDAMYWYRQDPGQGLRLIYYSQIVNDFQKGDIAEGYSVSREKKESFPLTVTSAQKNPTAFYLCASSPSPWRGVNTGELFFGEGSRLTVL.

The chain uses TRBV5-1 and TRBJ2-7; D unresolved. The CDR3 consists of 15 residues. Germline V gene data show CDR1 as SGHRS and CDR2 as YFSETQ. Trimming shortened V by 4 bases and J by 3 bases, and 17 bases separated the two germline ends. This chain's CDR3 is CASSPITEPHYEQYF. CDR3 DNA: TGCGCCAGCAGCCCCATAACAGAGCCCCACTACGAGCAGTACTTC.

The chain carries TRBV27 and TRBJ1-5; 8 nucleotides align to TRBD1. The CDR3 contains 16 residues. CDR1 and CDR2 from the germline V gene are MNHEY and SMNVEV (reference sequence). Losses at the gene ends were 6 bases for V and 1 base for J; bases not matched to a gene: 8. The CDR3 DNA is TGTGCCAGCAGCATCGGAACAGGGGGGAGCAATCAGCCCCAGCATTTT. Protein product: CASSIGTGGSNQPQHF.

The V call is TRBV7-3, the J call TRBJ1-1; D may be TRBD1 (5 bases). The CDR3 is 13 amino acids. V lost 4 bases and J lost 8, with 14 bases in between. The germline V gene encodes CDR1 SGHTA and CDR2 FQGTGA. The CDR3 protein is CASSSGTPREAFF. DNA for the CDR3: TGTGCCAGCAGCTCTGGGACTCCCCGAGAAGCTTTCTTT.

The J gene is TRBJ2-1, the V gene TRBV2; D is perhaps TRBD2 (5 bases). CDR1 and CDR2 (germline): SNHLY, FYNNEI. The CDR3 consists of 13 residues. Trimming took 1 base from V and 7 from J, leaving 8 bases between them. The CDR3 nucleotides read TGTGCCAGCAGTGAAGACCGCGGGAATGAGCAGTTCTTC. Its protein product is CASSEDRGNEQFF.

The chain joins TRBV7-2 to TRBJ2-7; no definite D call. V lost 3 bases and J 4 bases, leaving 7 bases between the germline ends. This CDR3 is 12 amino acids long. Germline loops: CDR1 SGHTA, CDR2 FQGNSA. CDR3 nucleotides: TGTGCCAGCAGCTTTTCGGTGTACGAGCAGTACTTC. As protein: CASSFSVYEQYF.

CDR3 loop: CSLDRGANTEAFF. The DNA of the CDR3 is TGCAGCCTCGACAGGGGGGCAAACACTGAAGCTTTCTTT. The chain joins TRBV29-1 to TRBJ1-1; 9 bases line up with TRBD1. This CDR3 spans 13 amino acids. Trimming took 8 bases from V and 2 from J; bases not matched to a gene: 6. Germline loops: CDR1 SQVTM, CDR2 ANQGSEA.

The V gene is TRBV29-1, the J gene TRBJ1-2; 7 bases map to TRBD1. From germline, CDR1 is SQVTM and CDR2 ANQGSEA. The CDR3 is made up of 15 amino acids. J was trimmed by 4 bases and V by 0 bases; bases with no gene match: 8. This CDR3 is CSVEDTNRGAYGYTF. The CDR3 nucleotides are TGCAGCGTTGAAGATACGAACAGGGGCGCCTATGGCTACACCTTC.

The chain joins TRBV7-2 to TRBJ1-1, with 9 bases lining up with TRBD1. V dropped 5 bases and J dropped 5; count of bases not matched to a gene: 12. CDR1 SGHTA and CDR2 FQGNSA come from the germline V gene. The CDR3 has 16 amino acids. CDR3 nucleotides: TGTGCCAGCAGCGATGGACCCGGACAGGGGATAACTGAAGCTTTCTTT. Protein sequence: CASSDGPGQGITEAFF.